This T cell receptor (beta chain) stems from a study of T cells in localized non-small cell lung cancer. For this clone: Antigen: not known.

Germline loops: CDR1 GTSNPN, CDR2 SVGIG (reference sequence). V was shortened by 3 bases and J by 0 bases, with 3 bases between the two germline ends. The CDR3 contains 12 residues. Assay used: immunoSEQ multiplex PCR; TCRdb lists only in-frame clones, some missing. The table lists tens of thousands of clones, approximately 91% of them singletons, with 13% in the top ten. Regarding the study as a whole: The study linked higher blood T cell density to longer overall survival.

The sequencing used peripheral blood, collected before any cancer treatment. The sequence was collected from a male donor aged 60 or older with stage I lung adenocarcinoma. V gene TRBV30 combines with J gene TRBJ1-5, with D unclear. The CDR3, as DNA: TGTGCCTGGAGCCCTAGCAATCAGCCCCAGCATTTT. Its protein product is CAWSPSNQPQHF.